The 22 T cell receptor beta chains given below trace back to one sample, sequenced in a study of blood T cell repertoires in COVID-19. Sequencing used immunoSEQ multiplex PCR; TCRdb keeps in-frame clones, though not all of them. Of about 140,000 clones in the sample, 86% were seen once. The sequencing sample was made of PBMCs or T cells enriched from blood (not recorded which). Receptors were obtained from a man aged 50-60 years who had recovered from COVID-19.

The chain carries TRBV9 and TRBJ2-4, with 9 bases matching TRBD2. Trimming took 0 bases from V and 7 from J; bases not matched to a gene: 2. CDR1 is SGDLS and CDR2 is YYNGEE in the germline V gene. The CDR3 sequence is 14 residues long. CDR3 in DNA: TGTGCCAGCAGCGTAGGCGGGAGGGAGAACATTCAGTACTTC. This sequence encodes CASSVGGRENIQYF.

The rearrangement uses TRBV2 and TRBJ1-6; TRBD1 aligns across 12 bases. The CDR3 loop spans 15 amino acids. V gave up 7 bases and J gave up 10 bases; unmatched junction bases: 8. Germline values: CDR1 SNHLY, CDR2 FYNNEI. The CDR3 region has the DNA TGTGCCAGCACCGGGACAGGGGGCTTTGAGTCACCCCTCCACTTT. Amino acids: CASTGTGGFESPLHF.

The chain has TRBV28 and TRBJ1-3; D is unresolved. Germline-derived CDR1 and CDR2 are MDHEN and SYDVKM. The CDR3 totals 11 residues. Trimming cost V 5 bases and J 4 bases, with 3 bases left between them. The CDR3 sequence is CASSPGNTIYF. The CDR3 DNA follows: TGTGCCAGCAGTCCGGGAAACACCATATATTTT.

J is TRBJ2-7 and V is TRBV5-6; 9 bases are shared with TRBD1. With 2 bases clipped from V and 4 bases from J, the junction kept 4 bases outside the gene matches. CDR3 size: 14 residues. Germline V lookup: CDR1 SGHDT, CDR2 YYEEEE. The CDR3 sequence is CASSFRDRGYEQYF. Written as DNA, the CDR3 is TGTGCCAGCAGCTTTCGAGACAGGGGGTACGAGCAGTACTTC.

The chain is built from TRBV5-6 and TRBJ2-5; D ambiguous. The CDR3 consists of 14 residues. Germline-derived CDR1 and CDR2 are SGHDT and YYEEEE. Trimming left V 5 bases short and J 5 bases short, with 16 bases between. The CDR3 loop reads CASSFQTPGETQYF. The DNA of the CDR3 is TGTGCCAGCAGTTTTCAGACGCCCGGGGAGACCCAGTACTTC.

The chain is built from TRBV4-2 and TRBJ2-5, with D perhaps TRBD1 (7 bases). The CDR3 sequence is 16 residues long. CDR1 is LGHNA, CDR2 YNFKEQ, per germline. Trimming stripped 4 bases from V and 5 bases from J, with 20 bases between. The CDR3 protein is CASSLSQAQGGETQYF. The CDR3 DNA follows: TGTGCCAGCAGCCTCTCTCAGGCCCAGGGGGGCGAGACCCAGTACTTC.

This clone was counted a single time. The chain combines TRBV5-1 with TRBJ1-2; D unclear. The V gene's germline CDR1 is SGHRS and CDR2 YFSETQ. Trimming took 0 bases from V and 5 from J, leaving 5 bases between them. The CDR3 runs to 12 residues. The CDR3 here is CASSLDWYGYTF. The CDR3 coding sequence is TGCGCCAGCAGCTTGGACTGGTATGGCTACACCTTC.

The V gene is TRBV5-1, the J gene TRBJ1-1; D possibly corresponds to TRBD1 (5 bases). V lost 4 bases and J 4 bases, leaving 14 bases between the germline ends. The CDR3 covers 14 residues. Germline V lookup: CDR1 SGHRS, CDR2 YFSETQ. CDR3 amino acids: CASSDPGGGTEAFF. In DNA, the CDR3 is TGCGCCAGCAGCGACCCGGGGGGGGGCACTGAAGCTTTCTTT.

This clone was observed a handful of times. The CDR3 DNA reads as TGTGCCAGCACCCCCGGACTAGCGGTGACCTACGAGCAGTACTTC. As protein: CASTPGLAVTYEQYF. The chain carries TRBV2 and TRBJ2-7; TRBD2 matches 10 bases. This CDR3 contains 15 residues. V shed 7 bases, J shed 2 bases, and the junction held 8 bases outside the gene matches. CDR1 SNHLY and CDR2 FYNNEI come from the germline V gene.

The J gene is TRBJ1-4, the V gene TRBV21-1; the table's D call TRBD1 went unverified against the DNA. TRBV21-1 is annotated as a pseudogene. The CDR3 totals 18 residues. CDR3 coding DNA: TGTGCCAGCAGCAAACCCACTACGCAGGGGCGATCTAATGAAAAACTGTTTTTT. This sequence encodes CASSKPTTQGRSNEKLFF.

The J gene is TRBJ2-2, the V gene TRBV15; D ambiguous. V shed 3 bases and J shed 6 bases, with 11 bases lying between them. CDR1 LNHNV and CDR2 YYDKDF come from the germline V gene (reference sequence). The CDR3 is 14 amino acids. CDR3 sequence reads: CATSRDIGAGELFF. The CDR3 DNA reads TGTGCCACCAGCAGGGATATAGGAGCCGGGGAGCTGTTTTTT.

This chain joins TRBV5-1 and TRBJ2-7; the match to TRBD1 covers 7 bases. Germline V lookup: CDR1 SGHRS, CDR2 YFSETQ. With V trimmed by 3 bases and J by 3 bases, 12 bases remained unmatched. The CDR3 has 16 residues. CDR3 sequence (DNA): TGCGCCAGCAGCTCCCACTCCGGGACAGCTTTCTACGAGCAGTACTTC. Translating it yields CASSSHSGTAFYEQYF. Supplemented by reference TRBV5-1 and TRBJ2-7, the full variable domain reads KAGVTQTPRYLIKTRGQQVTLSCSPISGHRSVSWYQQTPGQGLQFLFEYFSETQRNKGNFPGRFSGRQFSNSRSEMNVSTLELGDSALYLCASSSHSGTAFYEQYFGPGTRLTVT.

This chain links TRBV19 with TRBJ2-2; D is uncertain. Germline V gene lookup returns CDR1 LNHDA and CDR2 SQIVND (reference sequence). V was cut by 7 bases and J by 1 base, with 13 bases left in between. This CDR3 region has 15 residues. The CDR3 DNA reads TGTGCCAGTAACTCAGGAAAACTGAACACCGGGGAGCTGTTTTTT. This codes for CASNSGKLNTGELFF.

In nucleotides, the CDR3 is TGTGCCAGCTCACACAAGCGGGGGGGCACAGATACGCAGTATTTT. Its translation is CASSHKRGGTDTQYF. The chain carries TRBV18 and TRBJ2-3; 9 bases align to TRBD2. This CDR3 spans 15 amino acids. Germline V lookup: CDR1 KGHSH, CDR2 LQKENI. After removal of 4 bases from V and 1 base from J, the junction contained 3 bases not matched to a gene.

The chain uses TRBV5-1 and TRBJ2-1, with D possibly matching TRBD2 (6 bases). Germline V gene lookup returns CDR1 SGHRS and CDR2 YFSETQ. The CDR3 totals 14 residues. V was clipped by 4 bases and J by 7 bases, with 15 bases between them. The CDR3 here is CASSPLGGMNEQFF. In DNA, the CDR3 is TGCGCCAGCAGCCCGCTCGGGGGAATGAATGAGCAGTTCTTC. The complete variable domain, with remaining parts taken from reference TRBV5-1 and TRBJ2-1, reads KAGVTQTPRYLIKTRGQQVTLSCSPISGHRSVSWYQQTPGQGLQFLFEYFSETQRNKGNFPGRFSGRQFSNSRSEMNVSTLELGDSALYLCASSPLGGMNEQFFGPGTRLTVL.

A remark on this clone: Mismatch with germline at one junction end may stem from a read error. J is TRBJ1-4 and V is TRBV4-2; D is perhaps TRBD1 (5 bases). The germline V gene encodes CDR1 LGHNA and CDR2 YNFKEQ. The CDR3 is made up of 14 amino acids. The chain's CDR3 is CASTLPGTTEKLFF. The CDR3 DNA reads as TGTGCCAGCACCCTACCAGGGACTACTGAAAAACTGTTTTTT.

The chain employs TRBV9 and TRBJ1-4, with a weak D call TRBD1 (6 bases). The V end was cut by 3 bases, the J end by 8 bases, with 14 bases between. There are 14 residues in the CDR3. Germline V gives CDR1 SGDLS, CDR2 YYNGEE. The CDR3 DNA sequence: TGTGCCAGCAGCGCGGGACATTTTCAGGAAAAACTGTTTTTT. Translation: CASSAGHFQEKLFF.

The genes are TRBV12-3 or TRBV12-4 and TRBJ1-5; D perhaps matches TRBD1 (5 bases). V was clipped by 5 bases and J by 5 bases, with 7 bases between them. CDR3 length: 12 residues. The CDR3 nucleotides are TGTGCCAGCAGTCAAGGGGATCAGCCCCAGCATTTT. Amino acid sequence: CASSQGDQPQHF.

V gene TRBV6-4 combines with J gene TRBJ2-7; 7 nucleotides line up with TRBD2. The CDR3 has 17 residues. Trimming took 0 bases from V and 2 from J; bases not matched to a gene: 10. Germline V gives CDR1 MRHNA, CDR2 SNTAGT. The CDR3 sequence: CASSDSKTMGGTYEQYV. The CDR3 DNA reads as TGTGCCAGCAGTGACTCGAAAACAATGGGGGGGACCTACGAGCAGTACGTC.

In this sample, this clone turned up a few times. The V gene is TRBV7-3, the J gene TRBJ2-5, with no clear D. Germline-derived CDR1 and CDR2 are SGHTA and FQGTGA. This CDR3 is built from 14 residues. V was shortened by 1 base and J by 0 bases, with 6 bases between the two germline ends. CDR3 bases: TGTGCCAGCAGCTTAAATCCAGACCAAGAGACCCAGTACTTC. Translation gives CASSLNPDQETQYF. The variable domain in full, completed from reference TRBV7-3 and TRBJ2-5, reads GAGVSQTPSNKVTEKGKYVELRCDPISGHTALYWYRQSLGQGPEFLIYFQGTGAADDSGLPNDRFFAVRPEGSVSTLKIQRTERGDSAVYLCASSLNPDQETQYFGPGTRLLVL.

The rearrangement uses TRBV9 and TRBJ2-3; 7 nucleotides agree with TRBD1. J lost 1 base, V lost 6 bases, and 5 bases had no gene match. The CDR3 has 14 amino acids. Germline V gene data show CDR1 as SGDLS and CDR2 as YYNGEE. The CDR3 reads CASKRGTGTDTQYF. The CDR3 coding sequence is TGTGCCAGCAAAAGGGGGACAGGCACAGATACGCAGTATTTT.

The chain uses TRBV7-3 and TRBJ2-2; TRBD1 matches at 9 bases. Losses at the gene ends were 4 bases for V and 5 bases for J; bases not matched to a gene: 5. Looked up from germline, CDR1 is SGHTA and CDR2 is FQGTGA. This CDR3 is 15 amino acids long. CDR3 coding DNA: TGTGCCAGCAGCTCAACAGGGGGCAGAACCGGGGAGCTGTTTTTT. Translating it yields CASSSTGGRTGELFF.